This T cell receptor (beta chain) appears in the sequencing data of a study of cytomegalovirus exposure and HLA in healthy donors. Study-wide findings and caveats: V- and J-gene trimming of TCR beta was linked (in a later analysis) to a missense DCLRE1C variant. Associated with HLA alleles at 0.05 false discovery rate in a later analysis were over 15,000 TCR beta sequences.

60 Vbeta and 13 Jbeta primers were used in PCR. Sequencing used immunoSEQ multiplex PCR; TCRdb keeps in-frame clones, though not all of them. Among under 150,000 clones listed, 78% were seen once. Remarks on this clone: Antigen specificity is unknown.

Nominally healthy donors provided the samples, though records likely missed some immune exposures. The specimen sequenced was PBMCs. This TCR was sampled from a male donor in good health and CMV-seronegative.

CDR3 DNA: TGCGCCAGCAGCGGAGGACAGGGGGCCTACAATGAGCAGTTCTTC. Protein sequence: CASSGGQGAYNEQFF. The chain has TRBV5-1 and TRBJ2-1; 10 bases are shared with TRBD1. J lost 2 bases, V lost 4 bases, and 3 bases had no gene match. Germline V gene sequence: CDR1 SGHRS, CDR2 YFSETQ. The CDR3 runs 15 residues.